The sequence of this TCR beta chain was determined in a study of blood T cell repertoires in COVID-19. The authors' processing: Reference gene primer amplification yielded estimated nucleated cell counts. Clones were read by immunoSEQ multiplex PCR, and TCRdb kept only the in-frame ones, dropping some. V and J calls plus clone size are reproduced from that table; the DNA served to infer D and trimming. The sample lists hundreds of thousands of clones, 88% occurring once. The sequence was collected from a woman in her twenties or thirties with COVID-19, enrolled during active disease. The sequenced sample consisted of peripheral blood.

CDR3 sequence reads: CASPRGTNEKLFF. As DNA, the CDR3 is TGTGCCAGCCCCAGGGGTACCAATGAAAAACTGTTTTTT. The gene calls are TRBV6-4 and TRBJ1-4, with D maybe TRBD1 (6 bases). The germline V gene encodes CDR1 MRHNA and CDR2 SNTAGT. V gave up 8 bases and J gave up 5 bases, with 12 bases separating them. The length of the CDR3 is 13 residues.